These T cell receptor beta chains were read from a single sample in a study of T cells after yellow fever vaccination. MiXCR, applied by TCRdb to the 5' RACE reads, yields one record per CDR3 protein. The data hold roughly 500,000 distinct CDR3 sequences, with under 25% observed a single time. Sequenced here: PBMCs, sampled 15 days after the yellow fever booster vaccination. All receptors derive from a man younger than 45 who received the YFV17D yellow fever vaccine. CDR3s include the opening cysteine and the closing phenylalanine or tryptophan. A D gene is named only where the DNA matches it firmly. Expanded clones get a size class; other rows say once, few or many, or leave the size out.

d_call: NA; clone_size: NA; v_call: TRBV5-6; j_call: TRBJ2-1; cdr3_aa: CASSSSAGEQFF; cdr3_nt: TGTGCCAGCAGCTCGAGCGCGGGGGAGCAGTTCTTC
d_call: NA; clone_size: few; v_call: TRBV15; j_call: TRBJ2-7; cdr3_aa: CATSRGLTYEQYF; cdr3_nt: TGTGCCACCAGCAGAGGGTTGACCTACGAGCAGTACTTC
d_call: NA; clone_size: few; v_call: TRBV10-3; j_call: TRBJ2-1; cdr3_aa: CAIGGRYNEQFF; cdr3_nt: TGTGCCATCGGGGGACGGTACAATGAGCAGTTCTTC
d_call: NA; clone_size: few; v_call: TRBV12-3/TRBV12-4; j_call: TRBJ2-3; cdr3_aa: CASSSGGQADTQYF; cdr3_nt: TGTGCCAGCAGTTCCGGAGGGCAGGCAGATACGCAGTATTTT
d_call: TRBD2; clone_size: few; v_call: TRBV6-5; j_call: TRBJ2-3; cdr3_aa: CASSSLLAESTDTQYF; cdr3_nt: TGTGCCAGCAGTTCGTTACTAGCGGAGAGCACAGATACGCAGTATTTT
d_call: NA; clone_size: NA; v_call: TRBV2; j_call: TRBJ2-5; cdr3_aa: CASKIQETQYF; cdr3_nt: TGTGCCAGCAAAATCCAAGAGACCCAGTACTTC
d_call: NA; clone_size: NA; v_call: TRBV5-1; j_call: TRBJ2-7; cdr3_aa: CASSLGTAGIYEQYF; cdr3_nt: TGCGCCAGCAGCTTGGGCACAGCGGGTATCTACGAGCAGTACTTC
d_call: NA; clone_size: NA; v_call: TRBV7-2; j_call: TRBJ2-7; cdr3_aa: CASIPILWVSYEQYF; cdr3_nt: TGTGCCAGCATCCCTATCTTGTGGGTCTCCTACGAGCAGTACTTC
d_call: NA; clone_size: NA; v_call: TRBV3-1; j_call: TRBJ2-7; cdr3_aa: CASSLSEVYEQYF; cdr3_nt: TGTGCCAGCAGCCTGAGCGAGGTCTATGAGCAGTACTTC
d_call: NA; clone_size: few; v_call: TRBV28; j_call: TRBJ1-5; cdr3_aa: CASSPSRGLLPQHF; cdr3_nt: TGTGCCAGCAGCCCCTCCCGGGGGTTACTGCCCCAGCATTTT
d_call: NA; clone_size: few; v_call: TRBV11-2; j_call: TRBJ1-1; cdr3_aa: CASSRAGGTVHTEAFF; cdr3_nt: TGTGCCAGCAGTCGGGCGGGAGGGACGGTTCATACTGAAGCTTTCTTT
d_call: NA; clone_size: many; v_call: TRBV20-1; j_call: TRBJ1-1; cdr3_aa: CSAETVNTEAFF; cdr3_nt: TGCAGTGCGGAAACAGTGAACACTGAAGCTTTCTTT
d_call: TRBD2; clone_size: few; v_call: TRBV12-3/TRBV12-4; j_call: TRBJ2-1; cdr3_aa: CASSLERGAGDEQFF; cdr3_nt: TGTGCCAGCAGTTTAGAGCGGGGGGCCGGAGATGAGCAGTTCTTC
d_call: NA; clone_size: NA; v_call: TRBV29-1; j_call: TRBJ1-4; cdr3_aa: CSVEEGRGNEKLFF; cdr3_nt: TGCAGCGTTGAAGAAGGGAGGGGAAATGAAAAACTGTTTTTT
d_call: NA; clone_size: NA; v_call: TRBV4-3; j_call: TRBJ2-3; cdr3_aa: CASSHLEGSGADTQYF; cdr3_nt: TGCGCCAGCAGCCACCTCGAGGGCTCCGGGGCAGATACGCAGTATTTT
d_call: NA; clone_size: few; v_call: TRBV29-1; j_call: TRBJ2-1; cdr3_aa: CSVSPTPDSYNEQFF; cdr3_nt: TGCAGCGTTTCCCCGACTCCCGACTCCTACAATGAGCAGTTCTTC
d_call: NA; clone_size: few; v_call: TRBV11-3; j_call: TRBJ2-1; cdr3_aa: CASSPDWYNEQFF; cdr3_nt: TGTGCCAGCAGCCCCGACTGGTACAATGAGCAGTTCTTC
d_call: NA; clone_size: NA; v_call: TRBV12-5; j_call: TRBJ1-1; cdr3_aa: CASGLVFGGQVNTEAFF; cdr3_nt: TGTGCTAGTGGTTTGGTATTCGGGGGGCAGGTGAACACTGAAGCTTTCTTT
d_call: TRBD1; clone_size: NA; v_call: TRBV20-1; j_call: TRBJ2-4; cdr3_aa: CSAPLRTGAKNIQYF; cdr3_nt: TGCAGTGCTCCTCTTAGGACAGGGGCGAAAAACATTCAGTACTTC
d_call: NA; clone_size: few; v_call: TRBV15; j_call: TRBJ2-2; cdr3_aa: CATSREIGELFF; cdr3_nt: TGTGCCACCAGCAGAGAAATCGGGGAGCTGTTTTTT
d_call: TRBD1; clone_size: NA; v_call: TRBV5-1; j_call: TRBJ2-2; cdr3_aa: CASSGGQGVTGELFF; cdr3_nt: TGCGCCAGCAGCGGGGGACAGGGCGTCACCGGGGAGCTGTTTTTT
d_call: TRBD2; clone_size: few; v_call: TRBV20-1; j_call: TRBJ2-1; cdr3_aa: CRAAKAGEEQFF; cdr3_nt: TGCAGGGCTGCAAAAGCGGGAGAAGAGCAGTTCTTC
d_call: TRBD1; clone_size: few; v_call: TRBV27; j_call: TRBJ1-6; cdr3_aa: CASSFLQGASPLHF; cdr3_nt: TGTGCCAGCAGTTTCCTACAGGGGGCTTCACCCCTCCACTTT
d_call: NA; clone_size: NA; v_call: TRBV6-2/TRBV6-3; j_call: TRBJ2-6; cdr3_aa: CASSYSKAVMANVLTF; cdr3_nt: TGTGCCAGCAGTTACTCGAAGGCAGTCATGGCCAACGTCCTGACTTTC
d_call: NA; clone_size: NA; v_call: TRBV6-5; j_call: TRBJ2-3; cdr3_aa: CASSYSGERTDTQYF; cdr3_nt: TGTGCCAGCAGTTACTCTGGGGAACGCACAGATACGCAGTATTTT
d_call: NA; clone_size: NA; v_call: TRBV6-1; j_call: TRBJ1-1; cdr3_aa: CASSPYPAGQAFF; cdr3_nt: TGTGCCAGCAGCCCCTACCCGGCGGGGCAAGCTTTCTTT
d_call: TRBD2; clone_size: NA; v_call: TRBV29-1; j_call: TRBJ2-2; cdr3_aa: CSVANIPGVAGVVGELFF; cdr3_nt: TGCAGCGTCGCAAACATCCCTGGGGTAGCGGGAGTGGTCGGGGAGCTGTTTTTT
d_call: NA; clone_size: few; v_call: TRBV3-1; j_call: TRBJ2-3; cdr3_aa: CASSQETGEDTQYF; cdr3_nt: TGTGCCAGCAGCCAAGAAACGGGAGAAGATACGCAGTATTTT
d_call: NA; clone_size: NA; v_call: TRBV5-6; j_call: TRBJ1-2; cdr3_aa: CASSPRGGSSYGYTF; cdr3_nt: TGTGCCAGCAGCCCGCGGGGGGGCTCTTCCTATGGCTACACCTTC
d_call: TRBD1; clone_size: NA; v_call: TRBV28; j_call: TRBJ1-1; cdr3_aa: CASRATHRDRVEAFF; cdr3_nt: TGTGCCAGCCGCGCAACTCACCGGGACAGGGTTGAAGCTTTCTTT
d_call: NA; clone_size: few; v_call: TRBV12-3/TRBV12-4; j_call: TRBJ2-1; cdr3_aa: CASSSDPGTPNEQFF; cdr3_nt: TGTGCCAGCAGTTCCGACCCTGGGACGCCCAATGAGCAGTTCTTC
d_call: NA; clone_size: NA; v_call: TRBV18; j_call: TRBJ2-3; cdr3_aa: CASSPRGGVRDTQYF; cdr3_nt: TGTGCCAGCTCACCAAGGGGCGGAGTCAGGGATACGCAGTATTTT
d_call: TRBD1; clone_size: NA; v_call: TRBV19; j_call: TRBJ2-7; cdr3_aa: CASSSSRGRPNEQYF; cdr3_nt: TGTGCCAGTAGTTCGAGCAGGGGGCGCCCCAACGAGCAGTACTTC
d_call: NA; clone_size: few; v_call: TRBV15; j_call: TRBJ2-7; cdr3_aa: CATSRHSGSYEQYF; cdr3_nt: TGTGCCACCAGCCGCCATTCAGGGTCCTACGAGCAGTACTTC
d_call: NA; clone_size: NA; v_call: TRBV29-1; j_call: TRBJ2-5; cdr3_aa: CSVDGPPSRETQYF; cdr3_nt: TGCAGCGTTGATGGCCCCCCTAGTAGGGAGACCCAGTACTTC
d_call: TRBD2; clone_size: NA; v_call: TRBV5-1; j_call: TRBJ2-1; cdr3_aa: CASSLEAGGPLNEQFF; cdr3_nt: TGCGCCAGCAGCTTGGAGGCGGGAGGGCCCCTAAATGAGCAGTTCTTC
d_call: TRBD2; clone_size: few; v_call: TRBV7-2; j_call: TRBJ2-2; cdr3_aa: CASRLGLAETGELFF; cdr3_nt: TGTGCCAGCAGGCTCGGACTAGCGGAAACCGGGGAGCTGTTTTTT
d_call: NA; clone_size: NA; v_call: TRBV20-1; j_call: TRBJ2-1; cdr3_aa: CSAGPWGSSYNEQFF; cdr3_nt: TGCAGTGCTGGCCCGTGGGGAAGCTCCTACAATGAGCAGTTCTTC
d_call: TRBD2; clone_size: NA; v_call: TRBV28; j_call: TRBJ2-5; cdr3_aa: CASSWTSGVLETQYF; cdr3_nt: TGTGCCAGCAGTTGGACTAGCGGGGTATTAGAGACCCAGTACTTC
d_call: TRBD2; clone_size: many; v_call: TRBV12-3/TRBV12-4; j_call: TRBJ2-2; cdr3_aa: CASSFVAGAGTGELFF; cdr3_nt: TGTGCCAGCAGTTTTGTAGCGGGAGCGGGAACCGGGGAGCTGTTTTTT
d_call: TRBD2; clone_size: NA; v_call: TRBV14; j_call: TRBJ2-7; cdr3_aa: CASSSLAGGRDYEQYF; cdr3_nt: TGTGCCAGCAGCTCACTAGCGGGAGGAAGGGACTACGAGCAGTACTTC
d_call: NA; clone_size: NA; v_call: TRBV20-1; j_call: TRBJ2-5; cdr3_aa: CSASRDGVGETQYF; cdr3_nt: TGCAGCGCCTCAAGGGACGGGGTTGGAGAGACCCAGTACTTC
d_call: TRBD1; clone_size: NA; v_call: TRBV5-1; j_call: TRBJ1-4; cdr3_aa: CASGQGAFGTNEKLFF; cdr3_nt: TGCGCCAGCGGACAGGGGGCGTTTGGAACTAATGAAAAACTGTTTTTT
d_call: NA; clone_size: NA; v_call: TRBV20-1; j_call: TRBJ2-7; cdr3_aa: CSASSLASYEQYF; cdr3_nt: TGCAGTGCTAGCTCGCTAGCATCCTACGAGCAGTACTTC
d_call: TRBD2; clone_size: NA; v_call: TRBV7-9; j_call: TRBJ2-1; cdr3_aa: CASRPGTSGSSYNEQFF; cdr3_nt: TGTGCCAGCAGACCGGGGACTAGCGGAAGCTCCTACAATGAGCAGTTCTTC
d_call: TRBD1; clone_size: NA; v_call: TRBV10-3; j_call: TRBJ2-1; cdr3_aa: CAIRMTGQNNEQFF; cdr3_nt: TGTGCCATCAGAATGACAGGGCAGAACAATGAGCAGTTCTTC
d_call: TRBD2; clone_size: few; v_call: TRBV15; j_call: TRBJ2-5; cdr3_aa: CATSRDGREGQETQYF; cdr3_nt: TGTGCCACCAGCAGAGATGGCAGGGAGGGCCAAGAGACCCAGTACTTC
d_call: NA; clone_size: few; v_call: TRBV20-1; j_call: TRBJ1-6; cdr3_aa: CSAPSVGPLHF; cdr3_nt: TGCAGTGCTCCTTCGGTTGGACCCCTCCACTTT
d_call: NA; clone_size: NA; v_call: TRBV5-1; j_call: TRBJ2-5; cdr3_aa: CASRTGRGETQYF; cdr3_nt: TGCGCCAGCAGAACGGGAAGGGGTGAGACCCAGTACTTC
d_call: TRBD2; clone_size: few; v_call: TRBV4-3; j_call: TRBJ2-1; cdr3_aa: CASSPLNGAGGEQFF; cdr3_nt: TGCGCCAGCAGCCCCCTGAATGGAGCGGGAGGGGAGCAGTTCTTC
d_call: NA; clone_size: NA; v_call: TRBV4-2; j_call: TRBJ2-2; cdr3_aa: CASSQESPSSGAAGELFF; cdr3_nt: TGTGCCAGCAGCCAAGAGTCCCCCTCCAGTGGGGCGGCCGGGGAGCTGTTTTTT
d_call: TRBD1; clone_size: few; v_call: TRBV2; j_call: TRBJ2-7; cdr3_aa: CASSAPGTASSYEQYF; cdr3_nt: TGTGCCAGCAGTGCCCCAGGGACAGCGAGCTCCTACGAGCAGTACTTC
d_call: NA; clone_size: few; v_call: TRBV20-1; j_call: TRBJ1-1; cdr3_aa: CSARVGRWVTEAFF; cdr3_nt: TGCAGTGCTAGAGTAGGAAGATGGGTCACTGAAGCTTTCTTT
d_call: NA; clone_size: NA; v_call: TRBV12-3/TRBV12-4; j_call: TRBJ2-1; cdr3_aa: CASSFSQGQFF; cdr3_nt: TGTGCCAGCAGTTTTTCCCAGGGGCAGTTCTTC
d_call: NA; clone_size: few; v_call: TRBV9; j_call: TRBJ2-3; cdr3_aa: CASSVEGDTQYF; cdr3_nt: TGTGCCAGCAGCGTAGAAGGCGACACGCAGTATTTT